What follows are 20 T cell receptor beta chains derived from one specimen sequenced in a study of T cell responses to AZD1222 COVID-19 vaccine. TCRdb's copy holds only in-frame clones and misses some; the assay was immunoSEQ multiplex PCR. Of 95,000 to 100,000 clones in the sample, 65% to 85% are singletons; the top ten hold 13% to 15%. The sequencing here drew on peripheral blood, taken 28 days after the second AZD1222 dose. All receptors derive from an adult who received the AZD1222 COVID-19 vaccine.

Details on this clone: This sample includes further DNA sequences coding for the same CDR3. The chain has TRBV5-1 and TRBJ2-3; D is uncertain. The CDR3 spans 14 residues. The V end lost 0 bases, the J end lost 6 bases, and 11 bases lay between the germline ends. Germline lookup yields CDR1 SGHRS and CDR2 YFSETQ. The CDR3 region is CASSLESGADTQYF. In nucleotides, the CDR3 is TGCGCCAGCAGCTTGGAATCTGGCGCGGATACGCAGTATTTT.

The chain has TRBV11-2 and TRBJ2-7, with unresolved D. CDR1 and CDR2 from the germline V gene are SGHAT and FQNNGV. Trimming removed 1 base at V and 9 bases at J, with 22 bases between. This CDR3 region has 16 residues. CDR3 DNA sequence: TGTGCCAGCAGCTTAGCCCCCGTCGGAAGGGCATTCGGGCAGTACTTC. Encoded protein: CASSLAPVGRAFGQYF.

This clone has just a few counts. V usage is TRBV7-9 and J usage is TRBJ2-1; TRBD2 matches 9 bases. Germline lookup yields CDR1 SEHNR and CDR2 FQNEAQ (reference sequence). V lost 5 bases and J lost 6; bases outside the gene matches: 5. This CDR3 region has 14 residues. CDR3 sequence (DNA): TGTGCCAGCAGCCTTAGCGGGGGAGGCAATGAGCAGTTCTTC. It translates to CASSLSGGGNEQFF. The complete variable domain, with remaining parts taken from reference TRBV7-9 and TRBJ2-1, reads DTGVSQNPRHKITKRGQNVTFRCDPISEHNRLYWYRQTLGQGPEFLTYFQNEAQLEKSRLLSDRFSAERPKGSFSTLEIQRTEQGDSAMYLCASSLSGGGNEQFFGPGTRLTVL.

V is TRBV19 and J is TRBJ2-7, with 7 bases that match TRBD1. The length of the CDR3 is 16 residues. V was clipped by 3 bases and J by 0 bases; unmatched bases: 8. CDR1 and CDR2 (germline): LNHDA, SQIVND (reference sequence). As DNA, the CDR3 is TGTGCCAGTAGTATGGGGACAGCCAGATCCTCCTACGAGCAGTACTTC. Protein sequence: CASSMGTARSSYEQYF.

This CDR3 reads CASSPGQNTEAFF. CDR3 DNA: TGTGCCAGCAGCCCGGGACAGAACACTGAAGCTTTCTTT. The chain links TRBV5-4 to TRBJ1-1; maybe TRBD1 (6 bases). Germline CDR1 and CDR2: SGHNT and YYREEE (reference sequence). This CDR3 region has 13 residues. The V and J ends lost 4 bases and 1 base respectively, with 8 bases between them.

The chain couples TRBV12-3 or TRBV12-4 to TRBJ1-6, with D hard to call. The CDR3 has 12 residues. V gave up 3 bases and J gave up 9 bases, with 6 bases separating them. CDR3 sequence: CASSFGGSPLHF. The CDR3 region has the DNA TGTGCCAGCAGTTTCGGCGGTTCACCCCTCCACTTT.

This chain connects TRBV29-1 to TRBJ1-2; unclear D gene. The CDR3 is 13 residues long. The V gene's germline CDR1 is SQVTM and CDR2 ANQGSEA. V lost 2 bases, J lost 7 bases, and 14 bases lay in between. The DNA for the CDR3 is TGCAGCGTTGAAATGCACCCGGCGAGTGGCTACACCTTC. Translation: CSVEMHPASGYTF.

The CDR3 here is CASSELYRVSGNTIYF. Written as DNA, the CDR3 is TGTGCCAGCAGTGAATTGTATCGCGTCTCTGGAAACACCATATATTTT. The rearrangement uses TRBV6-1 and TRBJ1-3, with D uncertain. Trimming stripped 2 bases from V and 0 bases from J, with 11 bases between. Germline V gives CDR1 MNHNS, CDR2 SASEGT. The CDR3 spans 16 residues.

V usage is TRBV5-4 and J usage is TRBJ1-1; D remains unclear. CDR1 is SGHNT and CDR2 is YYREEE in the germline V gene (reference sequence). The germline V and J ends were trimmed by 3 bases and 3 bases, with 9 bases remaining between them. This CDR3 has 13 residues. Here the CDR3 reads CASSSSGYTEAFF. CDR3 DNA sequence: TGTGCCAGCAGCTCGTCAGGATACACTGAAGCTTTCTTT.

The chain links TRBV5-1 to TRBJ2-1; D remains unclear. The germline V gene has CDR1 SGHRS and CDR2 YFSETQ. V lost 0 bases, J lost 1 base, and 5 bases lay in between. The CDR3 totals 14 residues. The CDR3 DNA sequence: TGCGCCAGCAGCTTGGGTGGTTCCTACAATGAGCAGTTCTTC. It codes for CASSLGGSYNEQFF.

The chain recombines TRBV7-9 with TRBJ1-2; D is uncertain. Germline CDR1 is SEHNR and CDR2 is FQNEAQ (reference sequence). Between the trimmed V and J ends, which lost 3 bases and 0 bases, there was a span of 5 bases. The CDR3 is 13 residues long. The CDR3 DNA follows: TGTGCCAGCAGCTTCGGCTCTAACTATGGCTACACCTTC. Protein sequence: CASSFGSNYGYTF.

The chain employs TRBV19 and TRBJ2-2; 8 bases map to TRBD1. The CDR3 contains 17 residues. Trimming at V came to 3 bases and at J to 7 bases, leaving 13 bases not matched to a gene. In germline, CDR1 is LNHDA, CDR2 SQIVND (reference sequence). The CDR3 nucleotides read TGTGCCAGTAGTATCAGGGTTGACAGGGGTGTGCACGGGGAGCTGTTTTTT. It is translated as CASSIRVDRGVHGELFF.

The chain joins TRBV11-1 to TRBJ1-1; D ambiguous. Trimming removed 3 bases from V and 3 bases from J, with 14 bases in between. Germline V lookup: CDR1 SGHAT, CDR2 FQDESV (reference sequence). The CDR3 is 15 residues long. The CDR3 sequence is CASSLAGGLDTEAFF. The CDR3 coding sequence is TGTGCCAGCAGCTTGGCGGGAGGGTTGGACACTGAAGCTTTCTTT. The full variable domain, with the rest looked up from reference TRBV11-1 and TRBJ1-1, is EAEVAQSPRYKITEKSQAVAFWCDPISGHATLYWYRQILGQGPELLVQFQDESVVDDSQLPKDRFSAERLKGVDSTLKIQPAELGDSAMYLCASSLAGGLDTEAFFGQGTRLTVV.

The chain has TRBV5-5 and TRBJ1-1; D gene ambiguous. The germline V and J ends were trimmed by 5 bases and 1 base, with 15 bases remaining between them. The CDR3 is made up of 15 amino acids. Per the germline V gene, CDR1 is SGHKS and CDR2 is YYEKEE (reference sequence). The CDR3 protein is CASSFRSRANTEAFF. DNA of the CDR3: TGTGCCAGCAGTTTTCGGTCACGGGCGAACACTGAAGCTTTCTTT.

This clone was seen at least ten times. The gene calls are TRBV5-4 and TRBJ2-3; D remains unclear. CDR3 length equals 13 residues. The germline V gene encodes CDR1 SGHNT and CDR2 YYREEE (reference sequence). Trimming took off 2 bases at V and 6 bases at J, with 10 bases between the two ends. The DNA of the CDR3 is TGTGCCAGCAGCTTCTTGGTCTCTGATACGCAGTATTTT. Its translation is CASSFLVSDTQYF.

This chain connects TRBV6-5 to TRBJ2-7; maybe TRBD2 (5 bases). The V and J ends lost 5 bases and 1 base respectively, with 9 bases between them. Germline loops: CDR1 MNHEY, CDR2 SVGAGI. The CDR3 contains 13 residues. CDR3 protein: CASSPSRSYEQYF. CDR3 DNA: TGTGCCAGCAGTCCTAGCCGGTCCTACGAGCAGTACTTC.

The rearrangement links TRBV5-6 to TRBJ2-1; 7 nucleotides agree with TRBD2. The CDR3 loop spans 15 amino acids. Germline V CDR1 and CDR2: SGHDT, YYEEEE. V lost 3 bases, J lost 0 bases, and 3 bases stayed unmatched. DNA of the CDR3: TGTGCCAGCAGCTCACTAGCGATCTCCTACAATGAGCAGTTCTTC. As protein: CASSSLAISYNEQFF.

V is TRBV12-5 and J is TRBJ2-1, with a tentative D call TRBD2 (7 bases). The CDR3 has 14 amino acids. Trimming cost V 5 bases and J 12 bases, with 20 bases left between them. Germline V gene data show CDR1 as LGHNT and CDR2 as FRNRAP. The CDR3 region has the DNA TGTGCTAGTGGTCCGGGGGGCAGCGACGCGGGGCAGTTCTTC. It codes for CASGPGGSDAGQFF. Full variable domain (missing parts from reference TRBV12-5 and TRBJ2-1): DARVTQTPRHKVTEMGQEVTMRCQPILGHNTVFWYRQTMMQGLELLAYFRNRAPLDDSGMPKDRFSAEMPDATLATLKIQPSEPRDSAVYFCASGPGGSDAGQFFGPGTRLTVL.

The chain has TRBV5-5 and TRBJ1-5; D gene ambiguous. The CDR3 is made up of 15 amino acids. Germline CDR1 is SGHKS and CDR2 is YYEKEE (reference sequence). V was shortened by 5 bases and J by 4 bases, with 16 bases between the two germline ends. CDR3 nucleotides: TGTGCCAGCAGTTCGACTCCCTCACAAAATCAGCCCCAGCATTTT. It is translated as CASSSTPSQNQPQHF. Filled out from reference TRBV5-5 and TRBJ1-5, the complete variable domain reads DAGVTQSPTHLIKTRGQQVTLRCSPISGHKSVSWYQQVLGQGPQFIFQYYEKEERGRGNFPDRFSARQFPNYSSELNVNALLLGDSALYLCASSSTPSQNQPQHFGDGTRLSIL.

This chain connects TRBV7-9 to TRBJ1-1; no reliable D call. Germline V gives CDR1 SEHNR, CDR2 FQNEAQ (reference sequence). The CDR3 is 14 residues long. V lost 1 base and J 0 bases, leaving 6 bases between the germline ends. This CDR3 reads CASSLVVLNTEAFF. For the CDR3, the DNA is TGTGCCAGCAGCTTAGTAGTCCTGAACACTGAAGCTTTCTTT.